This T cell receptor beta chain emerged from a study of CD8 T cells in Susac syndrome. The CDR3 totals 15 residues. The germline V gene encodes CDR1 SNHLY and CDR2 FYNNEI. The V end lost 8 bases, the J end lost 0 bases, and 16 bases lay between the germline ends. RNA totalling roughly 0.45 to 1 ug underwent reverse transcription with random hexamers. TCRdb re-called the immunoSEQ multiplex PCR reads through MiXCR, storing one row per CDR3 protein. This table has under 250,000 distinct CDR3 sequences, 93% appearing once. The sample holds one count of this clonotype. The TCR was taken from a human donor with multiple sclerosis. The sequencing input was CD4+ T cells from PBMCs. The chain uses TRBV2 and TRBJ1-2, with D perhaps matching TRBD1 (5 bases). CDR3 loop: CASGPSGTPNYGYTF. The CDR3 nucleotides read TGTGCCAGCGGGCCTTCCGGGACTCCTAACTATGGCTACACCTTC.